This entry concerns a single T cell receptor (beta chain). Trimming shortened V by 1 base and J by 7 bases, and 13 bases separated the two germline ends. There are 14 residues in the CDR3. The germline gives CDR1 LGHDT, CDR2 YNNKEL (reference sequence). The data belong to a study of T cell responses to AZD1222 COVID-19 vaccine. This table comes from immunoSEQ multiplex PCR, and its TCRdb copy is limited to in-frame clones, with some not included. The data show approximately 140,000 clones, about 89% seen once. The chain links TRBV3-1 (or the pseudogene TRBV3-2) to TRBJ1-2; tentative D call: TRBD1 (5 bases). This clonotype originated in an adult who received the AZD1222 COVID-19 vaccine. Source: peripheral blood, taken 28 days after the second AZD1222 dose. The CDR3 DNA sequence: TGTGCCAGCAGCCAAGTCGGGGGTTATTCTGGCTACACCTTC. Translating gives CASSQVGGYSGYTF.